This T cell receptor (beta chain) was recovered during a study of blood T cells in healthy people across ages. Study findings and constraints: Observed TCR beta diversity showed a strong correlation with the percentage of naive T cells as measured by flow cytometry. The study found more naive CD4+ cells and higher diversity in long-lived than aged donors.

Healthy Caucasian individuals from Russia aged about 6 to 90 served as donors. This CDR3 contains 16 residues. Trimming cost V 4 bases and J 7 bases; bases outside gene matches: 7. CDR1 is LGHNA, CDR2 YNFKEQ, per germline. Using a J-beta primer mix together with a sample-barcoded 5' primer, a second PCR was run for roughly 6 to 12 cycles. TCRdb processed the 5' RACE reads anew with MiXCR; each CDR3 protein has one entry. The sample lists 700,000 to 850,000 distinct CDR3 sequences, 36% occurring once. This clonotype was counted only a few times. Its matching antigen is unknown. The J gene is TRBJ2-1, the V gene TRBV4-2; 13 bases fit TRBD2. Sequencing used blood. The origin of this receptor is a man younger than 30 in good health. The CDR3 nucleotides read TGTGCCAGCAGCCGACTCACTAGCGGGGGGGAAAATGAGCAGTTCTTC. Translation gives CASSRLTSGGENEQFF.